Listed below are T cell receptor beta chains from one sample, sequenced in a study of CD8 T cells in Susac syndrome. TCRdb reprocessed the immunoSEQ multiplex PCR reads via MiXCR and lists one record per CDR3 protein. The table includes 85,000 to 90,000 distinct CDR3 sequences, around 93% detected once. Sample: CD8+ T cells from PBMCs. Receptors originate from a human donor in good health. The CDR3 runs from the conserved cysteine through the conserved F or W.

v_gene: TRBV19; len: 15; CDR3aa: CASSSRDSSSYEQYF
v_gene: TRBV29-1; len: 12; CDR3aa: CSVTGRVNEQYF
v_gene: TRBV7-8; len: 16; CDR3aa: CASSFTDRVGANVLTF
v_gene: TRBV6-4; len: 15; CDR3aa: CASSRGTGIYNEQFF
v_gene: TRBV10-3; len: 12; CDR3aa: CAISTDRDGYTF
v_gene: TRBV13; len: 14; CDR3aa: CASSRSGNVYEQYF
v_gene: TRBV3-1; len: 15; CDR3aa: CASSQEDGWSYGYTF
v_gene: TRBV12-3/TRBV12-4; len: 12; CDR3aa: CASSSTGNEQFF
v_gene: TRBV9; len: 14; CDR3aa: CASSFSSGSSPLHF
v_gene: TRBV5-1; len: 15; CDR3aa: CASSLISAGENIQYF
v_gene: TRBV5-1; len: 13; CDR3aa: CASSFRRNTEAFF
v_gene: TRBV5-1; len: 14; CDR3aa: CASSVGPSSYEQYF
v_gene: TRBV5-4; len: 14; CDR3aa: CASSLDRENTEAFF
v_gene: TRBV9; len: 14; CDR3aa: CASSFGPGTGELFF
v_gene: TRBV10-1; len: 14; CDR3aa: CASSESKSTDTQYF
v_gene: TRBV9; len: 15; CDR3aa: CASSSQGGIVEKLFF
v_gene: TRBV11-1; len: 14; CDR3aa: CASSLRENSYEQYF
v_gene: TRBV29-1; len: 11; CDR3aa: CSVASGNTIYF
v_gene: TRBV6-2/TRBV6-3; len: 16; CDR3aa: CASSYGRGPGNEKLFF
v_gene: TRBV4-1; len: 16; CDR3aa: CASSQALTGASEKLFF
v_gene: TRBV9; len: 13; CDR3aa: CASSVIPGETQYF
v_gene: TRBV15; len: 15; CDR3aa: CATSRVRQGTETQYF
v_gene: TRBV5-4; len: 13; CDR3aa: CASRDRGLAEAFF
v_gene: TRBV20-1; len: 13; CDR3aa: CSARGQGDTEAFF
v_gene: TRBV7-9; len: 15; CDR3aa: CASSLAPQMRETQYF
v_gene: TRBV25-1; len: 14; CDR3aa: CATQRAGAGNTIYF
v_gene: TRBV12-3/TRBV12-4; len: 15; CDR3aa: CASSSPGTGGNGYTF
v_gene: TRBV7-9; len: 16; CDR3aa: CASSSGTGGANNGYTF
v_gene: TRBV7-6; len: 16; CDR3aa: CASSLLLTPNTGELFF
v_gene: TRBV29-1; len: 18; CDR3aa: CSVGVFATGALNSYEQYF
v_gene: TRBV6-5; len: 14; CDR3aa: CASSTGTGTGELFF
v_gene: TRBV27; len: 13; CDR3aa: CASSLSPFREQYF
v_gene: TRBV9; len: 14; CDR3aa: CASSAGTGGETQYF
v_gene: TRBV27; len: 16; CDR3aa: CASSPTGLEVRTTQYF
v_gene: TRBV27; len: 16; CDR3aa: CASSSANPSSNQPQHF
v_gene: TRBV19; len: 10; CDR3aa: CASGDNEAFF
v_gene: TRBV2; len: 15; CDR3aa: CASSDWTGSTDTQYF
v_gene: TRBV13; len: 17; CDR3aa: CASSFTKLAGSQETQYF
v_gene: TRBV11-2; len: 14; CDR3aa: CASSLVRAGNTIYF
v_gene: TRBV7-6; len: 17; CDR3aa: CASSFPAPSGGAYEQFF
v_gene: TRBV7-9; len: 17; CDR3aa: CASSLEDRGSVNYGYTF
v_gene: TRBV18; len: 13; CDR3aa: CASSPDRGDGYTF
v_gene: TRBV3-1; len: 18; CDR3aa: CASSSQISGETFPDTQYF
v_gene: TRBV7-6; len: 14; CDR3aa: CASSLGQGNQPQHF